This T cell receptor beta chain was documented in a study of blood T cell repertoires in COVID-19. Study background: Acute and convalescent COVID-19 samples came from the United States, Italy and Spain. The cDNA or gDNA used as material had been derived from T cells, B-cell-depleted T cells, or PBMCs.

This clone appeared a single time. The CDR3 totals 19 residues. Germline CDR1 and CDR2: SGHVS and FNYEAQ. Trimming took 2 bases from V and 0 from J; bases not matched to a gene: 6. Per the original methods: Scientists estimated how many nucleated cells there were by amplifying reference gene primers. Measured with immunoSEQ multiplex PCR; TCRdb has only the in-frame clones, and not every one. V, J and clone size derive from that table, while D and trimming were established from the DNA sequence. The sample has some 85,000 clones; over 60% are singletons. The specimen was peripheral blood. This chain joins TRBV7-6 and TRBJ2-2, with 13 positions matching TRBD2. This sequence was found in a human donor in a cohort sampled during active COVID-19. The CDR3 reads CASSLTGLAGYANTGELFF. Here the CDR3 DNA reads TGTGCCAGCAGCTTAACGGGACTAGCGGGATACGCGAACACCGGGGAGCTGTTTTTT.